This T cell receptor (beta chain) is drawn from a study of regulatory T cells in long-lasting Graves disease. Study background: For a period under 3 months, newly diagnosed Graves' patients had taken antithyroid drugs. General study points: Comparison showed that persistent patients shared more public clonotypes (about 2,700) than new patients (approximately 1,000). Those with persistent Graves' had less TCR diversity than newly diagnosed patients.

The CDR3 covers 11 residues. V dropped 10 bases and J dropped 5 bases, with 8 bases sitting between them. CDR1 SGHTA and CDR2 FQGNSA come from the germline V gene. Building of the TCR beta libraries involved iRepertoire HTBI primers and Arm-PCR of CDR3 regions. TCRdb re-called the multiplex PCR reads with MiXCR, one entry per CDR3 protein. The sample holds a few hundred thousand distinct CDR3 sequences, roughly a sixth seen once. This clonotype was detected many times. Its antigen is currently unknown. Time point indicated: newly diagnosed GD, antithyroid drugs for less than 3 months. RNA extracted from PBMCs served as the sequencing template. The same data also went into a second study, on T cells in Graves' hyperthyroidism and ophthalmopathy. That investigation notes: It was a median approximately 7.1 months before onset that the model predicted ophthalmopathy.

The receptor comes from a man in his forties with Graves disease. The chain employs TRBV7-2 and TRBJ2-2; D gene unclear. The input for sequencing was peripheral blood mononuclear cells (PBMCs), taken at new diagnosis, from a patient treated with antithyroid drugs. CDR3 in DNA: TGTGCCACCCAAGCAACCGGGGAGCTGTTTTTT. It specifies CATQATGELFF. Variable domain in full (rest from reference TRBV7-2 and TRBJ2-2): GAGVSQSPSNKVTEKGKDVELRCDPISGHTALYWYRQSLGQGLEFLIYFQGNSAPDKSGLPSDRFSAERTGGSVSTLTIQRTQQEDSAVYLCATQATGELFFGEGSRLTVL.